The clone carrying this TCR beta chain showed up just once. This sample was taken from a study of blood T cell repertoires in COVID-19. Overall study: Samples of COVID-19 (acute and convalescent) were obtained from the United States, Italy and Spain. The cDNA or gDNA used as material had been derived from T cells, B-cell-depleted T cells, or PBMCs.

Generated by immunoSEQ multiplex PCR, the TCRdb table keeps only in-frame clones and is missing some. In the table there are some 700,000 clones, around 89% of which are singletons. CDR1 is SGHVS and CDR2 is FQNEAQ in the germline V gene. This CDR3 is 12 amino acids long. The ends were cut back, 5 bases at V and 6 bases at J, with 8 bases in the middle. The rearrangement links TRBV7-8 to TRBJ2-1; D not resolved. This receptor was taken from a woman under 30 with acute or convalescent COVID-19. Sequenced material: peripheral blood. In nucleotides, the CDR3 is TGTGCCAGCAGCCCCCCAATCAATGAGCAGTTCTTC. Translation gives CASSPPINEQFF.